A single sample gave rise to the 6 T cell receptor beta chains below, sequenced in a study of blood T cell repertoires in COVID-19. TCRdb's copy holds only in-frame clones and misses some; the assay was immunoSEQ multiplex PCR. The sample holds approximately 86,000 clones, 89% seen once. Input material: peripheral blood. The receptors originated from a man aged 50 or older with acute or convalescent COVID-19.

This chain joins TRBV25-1 and TRBJ1-1; 9 nucleotides line up with TRBD1. The CDR3 covers 15 residues. CDR1 and CDR2 (germline): MGHDK, SYGVNS. J lost 1 base, V lost 4 bases, and 4 bases had no gene match. The DNA for the CDR3 is TGTGCCAGCAGTGCCTACAGGGGGCCGAACACTGAAGCTTTCTTT. This sequence encodes CASSAYRGPNTEAFF.

As to this clone: At one end, the junction sequence differs from germline, possibly due to a read error. V is TRBV13 and J is TRBJ2-5; maybe TRBD2 (5 bases). CDR1 and CDR2 (germline): PRHDT, FYEKMQ (reference sequence). The CDR3 totals 15 residues. The CDR3 protein is CASSLYLSGGEAQYF. DNA of the CDR3: TGTGCCAGCAGCCTTTATTTAAGCGGAGGAGAGGCCCAGTACTTC. The full variable domain, in which reference TRBV13 and TRBJ2-5 provide the parts outside the CDR3, is AAGVIQSPRHLIKEKRETATLKCYPIPRHDTVYWYQQGPGQDPQFLISFYEKMQSDKGSIPDRFSAQQFSDYHSELNMSSLELGDSALYFCASSLYLSGGEAQYFGPGTRLLVL.

The sample holds one count of this clone. CDR3 bases: TGTGCCAGCAGCTACTTTTCGGCTAGCGGACAAGAGACCCAGTACTTC. Amino acids: CASSYFSASGQETQYF. This chain uses TRBV7-8 with TRBJ2-5, with 7 nucleotides matching TRBD2. CDR1 SGHVS and CDR2 FQNEAQ come from the germline V gene. J lost 2 bases, V lost 4 bases, and 10 bases had no gene match. This CDR3 has 16 residues.

V usage is TRBV6-5 and J usage is TRBJ2-7, with 10 bases fitting TRBD1. V gave up 3 bases and J gave up 4 bases; unmatched junction bases: 3. The germline V gene encodes CDR1 MNHEY and CDR2 SVGAGI. This CDR3 is built from 14 residues. The CDR3 spells CASSYAGQGYEQYV. The CDR3 nucleotides are TGTGCCAGCAGTTATGCGGGACAGGGGTACGAGCAGTACGTC.

This chain uses TRBV6-5 with TRBJ1-1, with TRBD1 identical over 8 bases. The CDR3 is 13 residues long. Germline V gene sequence: CDR1 MNHEY, CDR2 SVGAGI. V trimming: 7 bases; J trimming: 4 bases; junction bases outside the gene matches: 5. CDR3 protein: CASIAGQGTEAFF. The CDR3 DNA reads TGTGCCAGCATAGCAGGACAGGGCACTGAAGCTTTCTTT.

The V and J genes are TRBV5-4 and TRBJ1-1; D may be TRBD1 (5 bases). Between the trimmed V and J ends, which lost 0 bases and 1 base, there was a span of 13 bases. The germline CDR1 and CDR2 sequences are SGHNT and YYREEE (reference sequence). The CDR3 totals 16 residues. The CDR3 coding sequence is TGTGCCAGCAGCTTGGGTTCAGGGTTTTCGAACACTGAAGCTTTCTTT. It translates to CASSLGSGFSNTEAFF.